The 26 T cell receptor beta chains below were found in one sample sequenced in a study of T cell responses to AZD1222 COVID-19 vaccine. Using immunoSEQ multiplex PCR, the repertoire was profiled, and TCRdb retains in-frame clones only, with some absent. Seen here are about 150,000 clones, 90% observed once, and the top ten hold around 18%. This specimen consisted of peripheral blood, obtained on day 0 of AZD1222 vaccination. These receptors all stem from an adult in good health.

A single count supports this clone. The V and J genes are TRBV6-2 or TRBV6-3 and TRBJ2-4; 13 nucleotides match TRBD2. The CDR3 extends over 19 amino acids. From germline, CDR1 is MNHEY and CDR2 SVGEGT. The V gene end was trimmed by 5 bases and the J gene end by 4 bases; junction bases not matched to a gene: 14. In DNA form, the CDR3 reads TGTGCCAGCAGTCCGATTCCCGGGACTAGCGGGGCCCTTAAAAACATTCAGTACTTC. Amino acids: CASSPIPGTSGALKNIQYF.

The J gene is TRBJ1-5, the V gene TRBV7-2; 7 bases align to TRBD1. The V gene's germline CDR1 is SGHTA and CDR2 FQGNSA. The CDR3 runs 15 residues. V lost 1 base to trimming and J lost 3 bases; unmatched junction nucleotides: 3. CDR3 residues: CASSLGQGHNQPQHF. In DNA form, the CDR3 reads TGTGCCAGCAGCTTAGGACAGGGTCACAATCAGCCCCAGCATTTT.

This chain uses TRBV10-3 with TRBJ2-7; D possibly corresponds to TRBD1 (5 bases). The germline CDR1 and CDR2 sequences are ENHRY and SYGVKD. The CDR3 length is 13 residues. Trimming stripped 5 bases from V and 0 bases from J, with 8 bases between. In DNA, the CDR3 is TGTGCCATCAGTCCTGACAGCTCCTACGAGCAGTACTTC. It specifies CAISPDSSYEQYF.

The chain uses TRBV2 and TRBJ2-1, with TRBD2 as a possible D gene (6 bases). V was pared by 10 bases and J by 8 bases, with 21 bases between. Germline V gene sequence: CDR1 SNHLY, CDR2 FYNNEI. The CDR3 totals 14 residues. The CDR3 DNA follows: TGTGCCACCCGCCGGGAGCTGGAGGGCGATGAGCAGTTCTTC. It codes for CATRRELEGDEQFF.

V gene TRBV7-3 combines with J gene TRBJ2-1; 10 bases map to TRBD2. This CDR3 contains 15 residues. Trimming at V came to 4 bases and at J to 4 bases, leaving 4 bases not matched to a gene. Germline V gene lookup returns CDR1 SGHTA and CDR2 FQGTGA. In nucleotides, the CDR3 is TGTGCCAGCAGCTCTAGCGGGGGCCCTTACAATGAGCAGTTCTTC. Translation gives CASSSSGGPYNEQFF. The full variable domain, with the rest looked up from reference TRBV7-3 and TRBJ2-1, is GAGVSQTPSNKVTEKGKYVELRCDPISGHTALYWYRQSLGQGPEFLIYFQGTGAADDSGLPNDRFFAVRPEGSVSTLKIQRTERGDSAVYLCASSSSGGPYNEQFFGPGTRLTVL.

The chain combines TRBV7-2 with TRBJ1-3; 7 nucleotides match TRBD1. V lost 1 base and J lost 4; bases outside the gene matches: 7. The CDR3 spans 16 residues. Germline V gene data show CDR1 as SGHTA and CDR2 as FQGNSA. CDR3 nucleotides: TGTGCCAGCAGCTTAGTGGCAGGGGGAGGAGGAAACACCATATATTTT. It translates to CASSLVAGGGGNTIYF.

This sequence joins TRBV11-3 and TRBJ2-5; tentatively, D is TRBD2 (5 bases). CDR1 and CDR2 (germline): SGHNT, YENEEA. V was cut by 5 bases and J by 7 bases, with 17 bases left in between. This CDR3 spans 14 amino acids. The CDR3 loop reads CASSLTGIPSTQYF. The CDR3 DNA follows: TGTGCCAGCAGCCTAACGGGGATACCCTCGACCCAGTACTTC.

V gene TRBV30 combines with J gene TRBJ2-1; D remains ambiguous. CDR3 length equals 14 residues. Deletions cut 1 base from V and 0 bases from J, with 7 bases between. The germline V gene encodes CDR1 GTSNPN and CDR2 SVGIG (reference sequence). The CDR3 is CAWSATSSYNEQFF. The CDR3 nucleotides read TGTGCCTGGAGTGCCACAAGCTCCTACAATGAGCAGTTCTTC. Full variable domain (rest looked up from reference TRBV30 and TRBJ2-1): SQTIHQWPATLVQPVGSPLSLECTVEGTSNPNLYWYRQAAGRGLQLLFYSVGIGQISSEVPQNLSASRPQDRQFILSSKKLLLSDSGFYLCAWSATSSYNEQFFGPGTRLTVL.

The chain has TRBV27 and TRBJ2-1; the D gene is possibly TRBD1 (6 bases). The CDR3 totals 19 residues. Trimming removed 4 bases from V and 0 bases from J, with 22 bases in between. Looked up from germline, CDR1 is MNHEY and CDR2 is SMNVEV (reference sequence). CDR3 in DNA: TGTGCCAGCAGTTCCACTCGAGGAGTGTGGACAGTCTCCTACAATGAGCAGTTCTTC. This codes for CASSSTRGVWTVSYNEQFF.

CDR3 sequence: CASIGIDNYEKLFF. The CDR3, as DNA: TGTGCCAGCATCGGGATTGACAATTATGAAAAACTGTTTTTT. The chain carries TRBV2 and TRBJ1-4; D is unclear. Germline-derived CDR1 and CDR2 are SNHLY and FYNNEI. Trimming took off 7 bases at V and 6 bases at J, with 15 bases between the two ends. This CDR3 is 14 amino acids long.

The V gene is TRBV6-5, the J gene TRBJ1-1; 7 nucleotides line up with TRBD1. Germline V gives CDR1 MNHEY, CDR2 SVGAGI. The CDR3 has 12 residues. V shed 0 bases, J shed 11 bases, and the junction held 3 bases outside the gene matches. The CDR3 spells CASSYSTGNAFF. The CDR3 region has the DNA TGTGCCAGCAGTTACTCGACAGGGAACGCTTTCTTT.

The rearrangement uses TRBV24-1 and TRBJ1-5; weak D call: TRBD1 (6 bases). The CDR3 is 14 amino acids. Deletions cut 3 bases from V and 5 bases from J, with 10 bases between. The germline gives CDR1 KGHDR, CDR2 SFDVKD. The CDR3 nucleotides are TGTGCCACCAGTGATGTGTCAGGGGATCAGCCCCAGCATTTT. Protein product: CATSDVSGDQPQHF.

The J gene is TRBJ2-2, the V gene TRBV6-5; D remains ambiguous. V was pared by 8 bases and J by 5 bases, with 9 bases between. The CDR3 extends over 12 amino acids. Germline CDR1 MNHEY, CDR2 SVGAGI. Here the CDR3 reads CASGLTTGELFF. For the CDR3, the DNA is TGTGCCAGCGGGCTTACTACCGGGGAGCTGTTTTTT.

The chain combines TRBV5-4 with TRBJ1-2; TRBD1 aligns across 7 bases. Losses at the gene ends were 3 bases for V and 4 bases for J; bases not matched to a gene: 3. CDR3 size: 13 residues. Per the germline V gene, CDR1 is SGHNT and CDR2 is YYREEE (reference sequence). CDR3 sequence reads: CASSYGTAYGYTF. As DNA, the CDR3 is TGTGCCAGCAGCTACGGGACAGCCTATGGCTACACCTTC.

This clone was recorded only once. This chain links TRBV9 with TRBJ2-5; D ambiguous. Germline values: CDR1 SGDLS, CDR2 YYNGEE. The CDR3 has 13 residues. V lost 0 bases and J lost 3, with 6 bases in between. CDR3 region: CASSVVPEETQYF. DNA of the CDR3: TGTGCCAGCAGCGTAGTCCCAGAAGAGACCCAGTACTTC. Full variable domain (missing parts from reference TRBV9 and TRBJ2-5): DSGVTQTPKHLITATGQRVTLRCSPRSGDLSVYWYQQSLDQGLQFLIQYYNGEERAKGNILERFSAQQFPDLHSELNLSSLELGDSALYFCASSVVPEETQYFGPGTRLLVL.

This chain uses TRBV7-2 with TRBJ2-5; TRBD2 is a possible D gene (6 bases). The ends were cut back, 4 bases at V and 2 bases at J, with 23 bases in the middle. This CDR3 is built from 18 residues. Germline V gene sequence: CDR1 SGHTA, CDR2 FQGNSA. CDR3 amino acids: CASSSTSAGTVSQETQYF. The CDR3 nucleotides read TGTGCCAGCAGCTCTACCTCGGCGGGGACGGTTTCTCAAGAGACCCAGTACTTC.

V is TRBV27 and J is TRBJ1-2; the D is unclear. Trimming shortened V by 0 bases and J by 8 bases, and 10 bases separated the two germline ends. The length of the CDR3 is 13 residues. Germline CDR1 reads MNHEY; CDR2 reads SMNVEV (reference sequence). The CDR3, as DNA: TGTGCCAGCAGTTTATCCAGTGACTTGGGCTACACCTTC. This gives the protein CASSLSSDLGYTF.

V and J are TRBV27 and TRBJ2-3, with 9 nucleotides matching TRBD2. Germline CDR1 and CDR2: MNHEY and SMNVEV (reference sequence). The CDR3 has 16 amino acids. V was clipped by 5 bases and J by 4 bases; unmatched bases: 10. CDR3 protein: CASSISPSGTSDTQYF. CDR3 sequence (DNA): TGTGCCAGCAGTATCTCTCCTAGCGGGACGTCAGATACGCAGTATTTT.

The chain uses TRBV6-1 and TRBJ1-1; unclear D gene. The CDR3 is made up of 14 amino acids. Germline CDR1 reads MNHNS; CDR2 reads SASEGT. V lost 4 bases to trimming and J lost 0 bases, with 9 bases between them. The CDR3 sequence is CASSAARMNTEAFF. The DNA for the CDR3 is TGTGCCAGCAGTGCAGCTAGGATGAACACTGAAGCTTTCTTT.

J is TRBJ1-5 and V is TRBV29-1; D uncertain. Germline values: CDR1 SQVTM, CDR2 ANQGSEA. V lost 1 base, J lost 12 bases, and 13 bases lay in between. This CDR3 is 12 amino acids long. This CDR3 reads CSVEGGADRQHF. The CDR3 bases are TGCAGCGTTGAAGGAGGTGCGGACCGCCAGCATTTT.

V usage is TRBV28 and J usage is TRBJ1-5; TRBD1 aligns across 7 bases. Germline V gives CDR1 MDHEN, CDR2 SYDVKM. This CDR3 spans 14 amino acids. V lost 5 bases, J lost 7 bases, and 8 bases stayed unmatched. The CDR3 region has the DNA TGTGCCAGCAGTGCGGGAGGGGGCGGGCAGCCCCAGCATTTT. This encodes CASSAGGGGQPQHF.

The chain couples TRBV27 to TRBJ1-1; D unresolved. The CDR3 has 14 amino acids. CDR1 MNHEY and CDR2 SMNVEV come from the germline V gene (reference sequence). V was clipped by 3 bases and J by 2 bases, with 10 bases between them. The CDR3 is CASSFSTTNTEAFF. Written as DNA, the CDR3 is TGTGCCAGCAGTTTCTCGACCACCAACACTGAAGCTTTCTTT.

The V gene is TRBV28, the J gene TRBJ1-2; possible D gene TRBD1, 6 bases. Germline V CDR1 and CDR2: MDHEN, SYDVKM. Trimming shortened V by 6 bases and J by 4 bases, and 12 bases separated the two germline ends. This CDR3 is built from 13 residues. The CDR3 region is CASRITGIYGYTF. The DNA for the CDR3 is TGTGCCAGCAGAATAACAGGGATCTATGGCTACACCTTC.

The CDR3 sequence is CASSLRVWGPLHF. As DNA, the CDR3 is TGTGCCAGCAGCTTAAGGGTTTGGGGGCCCCTCCACTTT. This chain uses TRBV7-3 with TRBJ1-6; possibly TRBD1 for D (5 bases). The germline CDR1 and CDR2 sequences are SGHTA and FQGTGA. The ends were cut back, 1 base at V and 13 bases at J, with 11 bases in the middle. This CDR3 comprises 13 residues. Filled out from reference TRBV7-3 and TRBJ1-6, the complete variable domain reads GAGVSQTPSNKVTEKGKYVELRCDPISGHTALYWYRQSLGQGPEFLIYFQGTGAADDSGLPNDRFFAVRPEGSVSTLKIQRTERGDSAVYLCASSLRVWGPLHFGNGTRLTVT.

V and J are TRBV19 and TRBJ1-5, with unresolved D. The germline V gene has CDR1 LNHDA and CDR2 SQIVND (reference sequence). CDR3 size: 15 residues. With 2 bases removed from V and 4 bases from J, the gap between germline ends came to 12 bases. The CDR3 reads CASSISPPWNQPQHF. The DNA of the CDR3 is TGTGCCAGTAGTATATCCCCGCCTTGGAATCAGCCCCAGCATTTT. Drawing the rest from reference TRBV19 and TRBJ1-5, the complete variable domain is DGGITQSPKYLFRKEGQNVTLSCEQNLNHDAMYWYRQDPGQGLRLIYYSQIVNDFQKGDIAEGYSVSREKKESFPLTVTSAQKNPTAFYLCASSISPPWNQPQHFGDGTRLSIL.

The chain joins TRBV5-1 to TRBJ2-3, with 12 bases that match TRBD2. V shed 0 bases and J 7 bases; nucleotides not matched to a gene: 6. The germline V gene has CDR1 SGHRS and CDR2 YFSETQ. There are 16 residues in the CDR3. This CDR3 reads CASSLGLAGGPNTQYF. The DNA for the CDR3 is TGCGCCAGCAGCTTGGGGCTAGCGGGAGGGCCGAATACGCAGTATTTT. The variable domain in full, with the rest retrieved from reference TRBV5-1 and TRBJ2-3, is KAGVTQTPRYLIKTRGQQVTLSCSPISGHRSVSWYQQTPGQGLQFLFEYFSETQRNKGNFPGRFSGRQFSNSRSEMNVSTLELGDSALYLCASSLGLAGGPNTQYFGPGTRLTVL.